Below, 2 T cell receptor beta chains from the same sample are listed, as sequenced in a study of OX40 agonist ivuxolimab in advanced cancers. The table came from immunoSEQ multiplex PCR; TCRdb's copy has only in-frame clones and leaves some out. Of roughly 67,000 clones listed, over 75% are singletons. The sequencing here drew on CD4+ or CD8+ T cells sorted from blood, taken in a trial of the OX40 agonist ivuxolimab. The receptor set was obtained from an adult with an advanced solid tumor such as melanoma, head and neck, liver or kidney cancer.

This rearrangement joins TRBV10-3 to TRBJ2-1; 7 bases agree with TRBD1. The CDR3 runs 14 residues. J was trimmed by 6 bases and V by 3 bases; bases with no gene match: 5. CDR1 is ENHRY, CDR2 SYGVKD, per germline. DNA for the CDR3: TGTGCCATCAGTGACCAGGGGGAGAGCAATGAGCAGTTCTTC. As protein: CAISDQGESNEQFF.

The J gene is TRBJ2-5, the V gene TRBV4-2, with TRBD1 identical over 7 bases. CDR1 is LGHNA, CDR2 YNFKEQ, per germline. The CDR3 runs to 15 residues. J lost 5 bases, V lost 4 bases, and 10 bases had no gene match. The CDR3 nucleotides are TGTGCCAGCAGCCTCCTGCGACCGGGACAGGAGACCCAGTACTTC. It encodes CASSLLRPGQETQYF.